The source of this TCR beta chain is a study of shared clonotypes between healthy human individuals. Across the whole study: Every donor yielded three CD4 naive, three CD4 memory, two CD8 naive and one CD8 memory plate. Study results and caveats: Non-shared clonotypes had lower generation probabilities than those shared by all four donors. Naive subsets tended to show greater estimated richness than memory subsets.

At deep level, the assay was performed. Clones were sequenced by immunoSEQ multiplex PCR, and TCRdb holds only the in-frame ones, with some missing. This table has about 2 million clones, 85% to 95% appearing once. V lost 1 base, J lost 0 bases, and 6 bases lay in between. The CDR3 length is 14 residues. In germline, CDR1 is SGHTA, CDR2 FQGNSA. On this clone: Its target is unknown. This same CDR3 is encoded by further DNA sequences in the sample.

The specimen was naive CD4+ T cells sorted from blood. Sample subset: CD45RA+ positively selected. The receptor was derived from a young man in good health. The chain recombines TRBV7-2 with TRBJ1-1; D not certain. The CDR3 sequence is CASSLGSMNTEAFF. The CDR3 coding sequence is TGTGCCAGCAGCTTAGGCAGTATGAACACTGAAGCTTTCTTT.